This T cell receptor beta chain was recorded in a study of shared clonotypes between healthy human individuals. Overall study context: The donor pool was made up of two women and a few men aged 18 to 49.

Trimming left V 6 bases short and J 4 bases short, with 13 bases between. The CDR3 extends over 14 amino acids. Germline assignment: CDR1 MDHEN and CDR2 SYDVKM. The sample holds one count of this clone. The antigen is not known. Every contributor of samples was a Caucasian grown-up residing in Nashville, Tennessee. Clones were read by immunoSEQ multiplex PCR, and TCRdb kept only the in-frame ones, dropping some. This table has nearly 500,000 clones, 76% appearing once. Study-level findings and limits: Among donors, sharing of clonotypes was expected to be affected by sequencing depth.

The chain joins TRBV28 to TRBJ1-3, with a weak D call TRBD1 (5 bases). This sequence originates from a woman in her thirties or forties in good health. Some clones in this sample may be carry-over from other donors' samples. Sequencing was done on a sample of PBMCs. In DNA, the CDR3 is TGTGCCAGCAGCCCTGTAGGGGAAGGAAACACCATATATTTT. Translating it yields CASSPVGEGNTIYF.